This entry concerns a single T cell receptor (beta chain). Its specificity is not known. The sample belongs to a study of shared clonotypes between healthy human individuals. Study results and limitations: Relative to memory subsets, naive subsets generally showed larger estimated richness. Rarefaction showed that sequencing of sorted subsets was incomplete (despite large depth).

Both subsets, CD45RA+ naive and CD45RA-negative memory, were split from the CD4+ cells. Germline V lookup: CDR1 SEHNR, CDR2 FQNEAQ (reference sequence). CDR3 length: 13 amino acids. V lost 1 base to trimming and J lost 10 bases, with 11 bases between them. It was about 190 ng DNA, 31,000 or so T cell genomes, that sorted-subset replicate PCRs used. Here immunoSEQ multiplex PCR was the method, and the copy in TCRdb shows in-frame clones only, minus some. The sample consists of 2 million to 3 million clones, approximately 93% of them appearing once. The clonotype originates from a man in his late teens or twenties in good health. Some clones in this sample may be carry-over from other donors' samples. The rearrangement uses TRBV7-9 and TRBJ2-1; D remains ambiguous. Specimen: naive CD4+ T cells from PBMCs. Specified subset: CD45RA+ positively selected. The CDR3: CASSLEATTEQFF. CDR3 nucleotide sequence: TGTGCCAGCAGCTTAGAAGCGACCACAGAGCAGTTCTTC. The variable domain in full, with the rest retrieved from reference TRBV7-9 and TRBJ2-1, is DTGVSQNPRHKITKRGQNVTFRCDPISEHNRLYWYRQTLGQGPEFLTYFQNEAQLEKSRLLSDRFSAERPKGSFSTLEIQRTEQGDSAMYLCASSLEATTEQFFGPGTRLTVL.